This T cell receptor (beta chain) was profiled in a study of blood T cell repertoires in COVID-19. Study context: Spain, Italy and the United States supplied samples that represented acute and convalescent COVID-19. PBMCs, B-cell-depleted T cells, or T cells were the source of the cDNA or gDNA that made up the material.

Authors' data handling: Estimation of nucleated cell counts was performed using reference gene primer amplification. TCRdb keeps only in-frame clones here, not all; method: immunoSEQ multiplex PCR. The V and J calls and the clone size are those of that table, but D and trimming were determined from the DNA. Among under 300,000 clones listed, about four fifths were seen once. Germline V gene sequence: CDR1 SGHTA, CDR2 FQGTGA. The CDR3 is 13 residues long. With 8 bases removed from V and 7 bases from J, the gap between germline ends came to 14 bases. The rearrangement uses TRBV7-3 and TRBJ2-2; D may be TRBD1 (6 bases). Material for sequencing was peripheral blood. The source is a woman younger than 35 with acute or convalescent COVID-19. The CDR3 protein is CASSNRADGELFF. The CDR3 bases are TGTGCCAGCTCTAACAGGGCGGACGGGGAGCTGTTTTTT.